This T cell receptor (beta chain) was sequenced for a study of cytomegalovirus exposure and HLA in healthy donors. Findings and limits, study-wide: Reports credit the classifier with highly specific, highly sensitive diagnosis of cytomegalovirus status. The CMV antigen specificity of a few CMV-associated chains was confirmed through in vitro analysis.

Worth noting for this clone: Its antigen is unknown.

Donors were drawn from the approximately 120-subject validation cohort, separate from the approximately 680-subject first cohort. TCRdb keeps only in-frame clones here, not all; method: immunoSEQ multiplex PCR. The table lists about 330,000 clones, 86% of them singletons. V shed 5 bases, J shed 7 bases, and the junction held 13 bases outside the gene matches. The CDR3 totals 16 residues. Germline lookup yields CDR1 SGHTA and CDR2 FQGNSA. The chain uses TRBV7-2 and TRBJ2-5; 10 bases match TRBD2. Material for sequencing was PBMCs. The TCR sequence derives from a young woman in good health and CMV-seronegative. Written as DNA, the CDR3 is TGTGCCAGCAGCCCCTTTAGCCTAGCGGGAGTGGGGACCCAGTACTTC. Amino acids: CASSPFSLAGVGTQYF. Complete variable domain (other parts from reference TRBV7-2 and TRBJ2-5): GAGVSQSPSNKVTEKGKDVELRCDPISGHTALYWYRQSLGQGLEFLIYFQGNSAPDKSGLPSDRFSAERTGGSVSTLTIQRTQQEDSAVYLCASSPFSLAGVGTQYFGPGTRLLVL.